This T cell receptor beta chain stems from a study of OX40 agonist ivuxolimab in advanced cancers. Study as a whole: Therapy given before enrollment (anti-PD-1, anti-PD-L1 or anti-CTLA-4) was allowed, and over 35% had some. Partial responses were recorded for three patients, including one with hepatocellular carcinoma and two with cutaneous melanoma.

Using immunoSEQ multiplex PCR, the repertoire was profiled, and TCRdb retains in-frame clones only, with some absent. This table has around 40,000 clones, about 80% appearing once. The CDR3 totals 14 residues. Germline V gives CDR1 SGHDT, CDR2 YYEEEE. V dropped 4 bases and J dropped 4 bases, with 15 bases sitting between them. Study-level points and caveats: CD8+ T cells averaged more expanded clones than CD4+. Part of the nonresponder group also had normalized T-cell clonal expansion that was low.

Note on this clone: The target antigen is unknown.

The chain employs TRBV5-6 and TRBJ2-7; D is possibly TRBD1 or TRBD2 (5 bases each). The receptor was derived from an adult with an advanced solid tumor such as melanoma, head and neck, liver or kidney cancer. The material was CD4+ or CD8+ T cells sorted from blood, obtained in a trial of the OX40 agonist ivuxolimab. Here the CDR3 reads CASSHPGPGYEQYF. The CDR3 DNA reads as TGTGCCAGCAGCCATCCGGGGCCGGGGTACGAGCAGTACTTC.